A selection of T cell receptor beta chains follows, all from one sample in a study of blood T cells in healthy people across ages. TCRdb re-called the 5' RACE reads with MiXCR, one entry per CDR3 protein. In the table there are more than 800,000 distinct CDR3 sequences, under 30% of which are singletons. The sequenced material came from blood. The receptors were gathered from a woman aged 80 or older in good health. The CDR3 runs from the conserved cysteine through the conserved F or W. The D gene is left open where the match is weak. Size tells how often a clone was seen (once, few, many) or the class of an expanded clone, and some rows leave it out.

TRBV5-1	11	TRBJ2-7	.	.	CASRMSYEQYF	TGCGCCAGCAGGATGTCCTACGAGCAGTACTTC
TRBV11-2	16	TRBJ2-5	many	TRBD2	CASSPQFRGEGETQYF	TGTGCCAGCAGCCCACAATTCCGCGGGGAGGGAGAGACCCAGTACTTC
TRBV7-2	17	TRBJ1-2	many	.	CASSLSAGAVGNYGYTF	TGTGCCAGCAGCTTATCGGCGGGGGCCGTAGGTAACTATGGCTACACCTTC
TRBV7-3	16	TRBJ2-1	.	.	CASSLRRTLANNEQFF	TGTGCCAGCAGCTTACGCAGGACGCTAGCAAACAATGAGCAGTTCTTC
TRBV30	15	TRBJ2-5	.	TRBD2	CASRTSGATRETQYF	TGTGCCTCCCGGACTAGCGGGGCCACGCGGGAGACCCAGTACTTC
TRBV6-2/TRBV6-3	18	TRBJ2-1	many	TRBD2	CASSYPKRLAGPYNEQFF	TGTGCCAGCAGTTACCCAAAACGACTAGCGGGGCCCTACAATGAGCAGTTCTTC
TRBV7-6	16	TRBJ1-4	few	TRBD1	CASSPIQGATNEKLFF	TGTGCCAGCAGCCCGATCCAGGGGGCAACTAATGAAAAACTGTTTTTT
TRBV5-5	14	TRBJ2-5	many	.	CASSLSYTGETQYF	TGTGCCAGCAGCTTGTCGTACACTGGAGAGACCCAGTACTTC
TRBV12-3/TRBV12-4	15	TRBJ1-1	.	TRBD1	CASSLLGQGNTEAFF	TGTGCCAGCAGTTTATTGGGACAGGGGAACACTGAAGCTTTCTTT
TRBV9	12	TRBJ1-6	few	.	CASGQVASPLHF	TGTGCCAGTGGGCAGGTGGCATCACCCCTCCACTTT
TRBV6-2/TRBV6-3	12	TRBJ1-1	.	.	CVSSRSDTEVFF	TGTGTCAGCTCCCGCTCGGACACTGAAGTTTTCTTT
TRBV7-9	16	TRBJ2-7	.	.	CASSQDLGGSPYEQYF	TGCGCCAGCAGCCAAGATTTGGGGGGTAGTCCCTACGAGCAGTACTTC
TRBV28	15	TRBJ1-5	many	TRBD1	CASREGTGGNQPQHF	TGTGCCAGCAGGGAGGGGACAGGGGGCAATCAGCCCCAGCATTTT
TRBV20-1	13	TRBJ2-7	.	.	CSADLGRAYEQYF	TGCAGTGCCGACCTTGGGCGAGCCTACGAGCAGTACTTC
TRBV7-8	11	TRBJ2-3	many	.	CASTVTDTQYF	TGTGCCAGCACCGTCACTGATACGCAGTATTTT
TRBV7-2	14	TRBJ1-2	.	.	CASSSPTSWEGYTF	TGTGCCAGCAGCTCCCCGACCAGTTGGGAGGGCTACACCTTC
TRBV20-1	19	TRBJ2-7	.	TRBD2	CSARLGLAGGRSSYNEQYF	TGCAGTGCTAGACTCGGACTAGCGGGGGGTCGGAGCTCCTACAATGAGCAGTACTTC
TRBV20-1	14	TRBJ2-1	many	.	CSAVGGKLYNEQFF	TGCAGTGCGGTGGGCGGGAAGCTTTACAATGAGCAGTTCTTC
TRBV12-3/TRBV12-4	15	TRBJ2-7	.	TRBD1	CASSWTGEGAYEQYF	TGTGCCAGCAGTTGGACAGGGGAAGGGGCCTACGAGCAGTACTTC
TRBV11-2	15	TRBJ1-3	.	TRBD1	CASSKRTGPGNTIYF	TGTGCCAGCAGCAAAAGGACAGGGCCTGGAAACACCATATATTTT
TRBV7-3	16	TRBJ2-2	.	.	CASSLTGGDRTGELFF	TGTGCCAGCAGCTTAACGGGGGGTGATAGGACCGGGGAGCTGTTTTTT
TRBV7-2	15	TRBJ2-6	many	.	CASSPGSTGANVLTF	TGTGCCAGCAGCCCTGGGTCGACTGGGGCCAACGTCCTGACTTTC
TRBV5-6	16	TRBJ2-1	many	.	CASSSRTSFSYNEQFF	TGTGCCAGCAGCAGCCGGACGTCTTTTTCCTACAATGAGCAGTTCTTC
TRBV2	11	TRBJ1-2	.	.	CASTREEGYTF	TGTGCCAGCACCCGTGAGGAAGGCTACACCTTC
TRBV10-3	15	TRBJ2-5	many	TRBD1	CAISEPNRGWETQYF	TGTGCCATCAGTGAGCCGAACAGGGGTTGGGAGACCCAGTACTTC
TRBV6-2/TRBV6-3	14	TRBJ2-3	many	.	CASSQTRVADTQYF	TGTGCCAGCAGCCAAACTAGGGTGGCAGATACGCAGTATTTT
TRBV12-3/TRBV12-4	14	TRBJ2-3	many	.	CASSLGGTGDTQYF	TGTGCCAGCAGTTTAGGGGGGACGGGGGATACGCAGTATTTT
TRBV27	13	TRBJ1-2	many	TRBD1	CASSLRTGVGYTF	TGTGCCAGCAGTTTACGGACAGGGGTCGGCTACACCTTC
TRBV27	11	TRBJ1-2	many	.	CASSTGYGYTF	TGTGCCAGCAGCACAGGGTATGGCTACACCTTC
TRBV7-2	13	TRBJ1-1	few	.	CASSLTSVTEAFF	TGTGCCAGCAGCTTAACTTCTGTCACTGAAGCTTTCTTT
TRBV2	15	TRBJ2-1	.	TRBD1	CASSGFWTGYSRQFF	TGTGCCAGCAGTGGATTTTGGACAGGCTATTCACGGCAGTTCTTC
TRBV7-2	15	TRBJ1-5	many	TRBD1	CASSLEGQGNQPQHF	TGTGCCAGCAGCCTAGAGGGACAGGGGAATCAGCCCCAGCATTTT
TRBV11-2	8	TRBJ2-6	.	.	CASSPWTF	TGTGCCAGCAGCCCTTGGACTTTC
TRBV7-2	14	TRBJ2-5	.	TRBD1	CASSLRRGLETRYF	TGTGCCAGCAGCTTACGCAGGGGGCTTGAGACCCGGTACTTC
TRBV5-1	14	TRBJ2-1	.	.	CASSLAGVRNGQFF	TGCGCCAGCAGCTTGGCGGGGGTTCGGAATGGGCAGTTCTTC